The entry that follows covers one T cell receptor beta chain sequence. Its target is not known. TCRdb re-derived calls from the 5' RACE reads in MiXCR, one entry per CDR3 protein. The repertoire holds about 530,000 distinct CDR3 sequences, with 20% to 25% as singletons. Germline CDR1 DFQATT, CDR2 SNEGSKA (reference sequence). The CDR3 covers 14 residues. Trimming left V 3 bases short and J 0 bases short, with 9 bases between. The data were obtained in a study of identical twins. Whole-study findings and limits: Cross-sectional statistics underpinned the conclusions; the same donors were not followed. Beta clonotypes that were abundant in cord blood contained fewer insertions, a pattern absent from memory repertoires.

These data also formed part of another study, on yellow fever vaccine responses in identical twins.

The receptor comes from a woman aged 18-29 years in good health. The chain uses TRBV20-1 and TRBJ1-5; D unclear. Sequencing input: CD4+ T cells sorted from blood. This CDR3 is CSARSGYSNQPQHF. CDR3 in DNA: TGCAGTGCTAGGTCTGGTTATAGCAATCAGCCCCAGCATTTT.